A selection of T cell receptor beta chains follows, all from one sample in a study of control samples from healthy donors and cancer patients. The assay was immunoSEQ multiplex PCR, and TCRdb's table has in-frame clones only and misses some. The repertoire holds around 130,000 clones, more than 85% seen once, with 1.7% in the top ten. Sample: PBMCs. All receptors come from a man aged 50 to 59 with head and neck cancer. CDR3s include the opening cysteine and the closing phenylalanine or tryptophan. A D gene is named only where the DNA matches it firmly.

d_call	v_call	j_call	cdr3_nt	cdr3_aa
-	TRBV21-1	TRBJ1-1	TGTGCCAGCAGCAAAGCGCTTTTCGGTAATGTCACTGAAGCTTTCTTT	CASSKALFGNVTEAFF
-	TRBV5-4	TRBJ2-2	TGTGCCAGCAGCTTGGCGGGTTCGATCGGGGAGCTGTTTTTT	CASSLAGSIGELFF
TRBD1	TRBV4-2	TRBJ2-3	TGTGCCAGCAGCCCCAGACAGGGCTCAGATACGCAGTATTTT	CASSPRQGSDTQYF
-	TRBV7-2	TRBJ2-7	TGTGCCAGCAGCTTAGGCGGCCCCTACGAGCAGTACTTC	CASSLGGPYEQYF
TRBD1	TRBV30	TRBJ2-7	TGTGCCTGGAGTGTACGCCACCCAGGGGGCTTCTCCTACGAGCAGTACTTC	CAWSVRHPGGFSYEQYF
-	TRBV24-1	TRBJ2-3	TGTGCCACCAGTGGAAGGAGCTCAACAGATACGCAGTATTTT	CATSGRSSTDTQYF
-	TRBV2	TRBJ2-5	TGTGCCAGCAGTCTCCTAGCATCGGAGACCCAGTACTTC	CASSLLASETQYF
-	TRBV9	TRBJ2-2	TGTGCCAGCCCTCAGGGCAGGGAGGACACCGGGGAGCTGTTTTTT	CASPQGREDTGELFF
TRBD1	TRBV7-2	TRBJ2-7	TGTGCCAGCAGAAACCCTTACAGGGGGCGCCTCGAGCAGTACTTC	CASRNPYRGRLEQYF
-	TRBV28	TRBJ1-2	TGTGCCAGCAGGATGACAGTCCTCTATGGCTACACCTTC	CASRMTVLYGYTF
-	TRBV7-2	TRBJ1-1	TGTGCCAGCAGCACGAAACAGGGCTCTAACACTGAAGCTTTCTTT	CASSTKQGSNTEAFF
TRBD2	TRBV7-2	TRBJ2-7	TGTGCCAGCAGCTTAACTAGCGGGGGGTCTCTGTGGGACGAGCAGTACTTC	CASSLTSGGSLWDEQYF